This is a list of T cell receptor beta chains from one sample in a study of response to subunit inactivated influenza vaccine. One entry per CDR3 protein, called by TCRdb with MiXCR from the RT-PCR reads. The sample holds a few hundred thousand distinct CDR3 sequences, roughly a fifth seen once. The source material was PBMCs from blood, sampled less than 22 months after vaccination. The receptors come from a man between 50 and 75 years old who received an inactivated influenza vaccine. CDR3s include the opening cysteine and the closing phenylalanine or tryptophan. Clone size is shown for a subset of rows, as once, few, many or a class of expanded clone.

few	TRBV28	TRBJ1-5	CASSLLMGHIGYSNQPQHF
.	TRBV18	TRBJ1-1	CASSPSLVTGGEAFF
many	TRBV12-3/TRBV12-4	TRBJ1-1	CASSFFSGSEAFF
few	TRBV29-1	TRBJ2-7	CSVEDGTSDEQYF
.	TRBV29-1	TRBJ2-1	CSAEPGANSYNEQFF
.	TRBV18	TRBJ2-1	CASSPTGFVLNEQFF
few	TRBV4-2	TRBJ2-3	CASSQAGGRQDTQYF
few	TRBV7-2	TRBJ2-2	CASSNFPGELFF
few	TRBV7-8	TRBJ1-5	CASRSDRGQISNQPQHF
few	TRBV5-4	TRBJ1-2	CASSPGTPANYGYTF
.	TRBV7-2	TRBJ2-5	CASSSGGLAGFETQYF
few	TRBV18	TRBJ2-4	CASSPAGVLDIQYF
.	TRBV3-1	TRBJ2-7	CASSQQGRSSYEQYF
many	TRBV11-2	TRBJ1-4	CASSLTTGTGAINEKLFF
few	TRBV7-3	TRBJ2-1	CASSLTGTSGNEQFF
few	TRBV12-3/TRBV12-4	TRBJ1-6	CASSLVGHSYNSPLHF
few	TRBV12-3/TRBV12-4	TRBJ2-7	CASSLAGTSGHEVYEQYF
.	TRBV20-1	TRBJ1-1	CSAPRQVRPTEAFF